Listed here is a single T cell receptor (beta chain). Antigen unknown. Some clones are missing from TCRdb's copy, which holds only in-frame ones; the method was immunoSEQ multiplex PCR. In the table there are roughly 16,000 clones, 92% of which are singletons. This sample's time point: newly diagnosed, previously untreated cHL patient sample. Using magnetic negative selection, the CD4+ T cells were separated out of thawed PBMCs. Untreated, newly diagnosed classical Hodgkin lymphoma PBMCs were used for comparison. The data were obtained in a study of PD-1 blockade in classical Hodgkin lymphoma. Regarding the study as a whole: A reduction in baseline TCR diversity was reportedly seen in newly diagnosed patients relative to healthy donors. Repertoire difference causes, possibly disease activity or prior therapy, remain undefined.

The TCR comes from a human donor with classical Hodgkin lymphoma. Sequenced input: CD4+ T cells from blood.

The CDR3 protein is CASSLFRLGGAGYTF. The DNA of the CDR3 is TGTGCCAGCAGTTTATTCCGATTGGGGGGCGCGGGCTACACCTTC. The chain employs TRBV28 and TRBJ1-2, with D possibly matching TRBD1 (6 bases). Germline-derived CDR1 and CDR2 are MDHEN and SYDVKM. V was cut by 1 base and J by 8 bases, with 17 bases left in between. The CDR3 extends over 15 amino acids.